A single sample gave rise to the 8 T cell receptor beta chains below, sequenced in a study of spatial heterogeneity in lung cancer. Study-level results: Expanded intratumoral alpha and beta TCR counts tracked tumor mutation counts.

Time point in this sample: sample taken at primary tumor resection. Their antigens remain unidentified. TCRdb recomputed calls from the 5' RACE reads with MiXCR, one row per CDR3 protein. The repertoire holds fewer than 9,500 distinct CDR3 sequences, roughly a tenth seen once, with roughly 8.6% in the top ten. The specimen comprised lung tumor tissue, sampled at surgery. These receptors all come from a male donor with early-stage non-small cell lung cancer.

The rearrangement uses TRBV6-6 and TRBJ2-1; D is unclear. This CDR3 comprises 13 residues. Germline assignment: CDR1 MNHNY and CDR2 SVGAGI (reference sequence). V was pared by 6 bases and J by 7 bases, with 13 bases between. The CDR3 loop is CASSPRIGNEQFF. CDR3 DNA sequence: TGTGCCAGCAGCCCAAGAATCGGAAATGAGCAGTTCTTC.

The table lists this clonotype with many counts. The J gene is TRBJ1-1, the V gene TRBV6-5; D is undetermined. The CDR3 totals 14 residues. Per the germline V gene, CDR1 is MNHEY and CDR2 is SVGAGI. The V gene lost 6 bases and the J gene lost 0 bases, with 11 bases spanning the gap. The CDR3 loop reads CASSLRSMNTEAFF. The CDR3 DNA follows: TGTGCCAGCAGCCTTCGGTCCATGAACACTGAAGCTTTCTTT.

By proportion, this clonotype is medium-sized. V and J are TRBV3-1 and TRBJ1-6, with D uncertain. V was trimmed by 6 bases and J by 7 bases, leaving 22 bases between them. The CDR3 loop spans 17 amino acids. From germline, CDR1 is LGHDT and CDR2 YNNKEL (reference sequence). CDR3 DNA: TGTGCCAGCAGTCGTCTGATGACGGACCCCTGGAATTCACCCCTCCACTTT. It is translated as CASSRLMTDPWNSPLHF.

Turning to this clonotype: This sequence may be a read error, since a much larger clone differs from it by one base. The rearrangement uses TRBV19 and TRBJ2-1, with unresolved D. The CDR3 is 12 residues long. Germline loops: CDR1 LNHDA, CDR2 SQIVND (reference sequence). CDR3 amino acids: CASSMTNNEQIF. The CDR3 DNA reads as TGTGCCAGTAGTATGACGAACAATGAGCAGATCTTC. Full variable domain (outside the CDR3, taken from reference TRBV19 and TRBJ2-1): DGGITQSPKYLFRKEGQNVTLSCEQNLNHDAMYWYRQDPGQGLRLIYYSQIVNDFQKGDIAEGYSVSREKKESFPLTVTSAQKNPTAFYLCASSMTNNEQIFGPGTRLTVL.

This clonotype was observed many times. This chain links TRBV30 with TRBJ2-3, with 7 nucleotides matching TRBD2. From germline, CDR1 is GTSNPN and CDR2 SVGIG (reference sequence). This CDR3 spans 13 amino acids. V lost 2 bases and J lost 5; bases outside the gene matches: 4. The CDR3 DNA follows: TGTGCCTGGAGTAGGCGGGAGAAAGATACGCAGTATTTT. This gives the protein CAWSRREKDTQYF.

This clonotype is medium-sized by share. The chain couples TRBV12-3 or TRBV12-4 to TRBJ2-2; no clear D gene. V lost 3 bases and J lost 7, with 12 bases in between. The CDR3 extends over 14 amino acids. The chain's CDR3 is CASSLGGRHGELFF. The CDR3 bases are TGTGCCAGCAGTTTGGGTGGGCGCCACGGGGAGCTGTTTTTT.

By proportion, this clonotype is medium-sized. This chain links TRBV29-1 with TRBJ1-5; D not resolved. V was shortened by 6 bases and J by 5 bases, with 14 bases between the two germline ends. From germline, CDR1 is SQVTM and CDR2 ANQGSEA. This CDR3 comprises 13 residues. The CDR3 loop reads CSVQATTDQPQHF. CDR3 sequence (DNA): TGCAGCGTGCAAGCCACGACTGATCAGCCCCAGCATTTT. Full variable domain (remainder filled in from reference TRBV29-1 and TRBJ1-5): SAVISQKPSRDICQRGTSLTIQCQVDSQVTMMFWYRQQPGQSLTLIATANQGSEATYESGFVIDKFPISRPNLTFSTLTVSNMSPEDSSIYLCSVQATTDQPQHFGDGTRLSIL.

This chain links TRBV5-1 with TRBJ2-5, with TRBD2 as a possible D gene (5 bases). Trimming left V 2 bases short and J 5 bases short, with 13 bases between. Germline V gives CDR1 SGHRS, CDR2 YFSETQ. This CDR3 is built from 14 residues. The CDR3 is CASSLSGRGETQYF. The CDR3 nucleotides are TGCGCCAGCAGCTTAAGCGGACGAGGGGAGACCCAGTACTTC.